A single sample is the source of the 8 T cell receptor beta chains below, sequenced in a study of T cell changes during pregnancy in multiple sclerosis. Libraries were prepared by immunoSEQ multiplex PCR; TCRdb keeps only in-frame clonotypes and omits some of them. This sample has tens of thousands of clones, with more than 75% found just once. The sample consisted of CD4+ T cells from peripheral blood mononuclear cells, taken in the first trimester of pregnancy. These receptors were obtained from a female donor in good health, enrolled as a control in a pregnancy study.

In this sample, this clone turned up a few times. The genes are TRBV30 and TRBJ1-1; D not resolved. V lost 5 bases and J 6 bases, leaving 10 bases between the germline ends. Germline V gene data show CDR1 as GTSNPN and CDR2 as SVGIG (reference sequence). This CDR3 has 11 amino acids. The CDR3 sequence: CAWGGRAEAFF. The CDR3 DNA is TGTGCCTGGGGTGGAAGAGCTGAAGCTTTCTTT.

The chain carries TRBV2 and TRBJ2-4, with D tentatively TRBD1 (6 bases). The CDR3 sequence is 14 residues long. V was shortened by 8 bases and J by 0 bases, with 11 bases between the two germline ends. Germline V gene lookup returns CDR1 SNHLY and CDR2 FYNNEI. The CDR3 region is CASARGLAKNIQYF. DNA of the CDR3: TGTGCCAGCGCCAGGGGCTTAGCCAAAAACATTCAGTACTTC.

The table lists this clone with a count of one. The gene calls are TRBV7-2 and TRBJ2-7; possible D gene TRBD1, 6 bases. The length of the CDR3 is 13 residues. Germline V gene sequence: CDR1 SGHTA, CDR2 FQGNSA. V shed 5 bases and J shed 3 bases, with 11 bases lying between them. The CDR3 reads CASSIDRIYEQYF. CDR3 DNA sequence: TGTGCCAGCAGCATAGACAGGATCTACGAGCAGTACTTC.

In this sample, this clone turned up a few times. The CDR3 coding sequence is TGCAGCGTTGAAGGTCCTAGCAATGAGCAGTTCTTC. It specifies CSVEGPSNEQFF. The V and J genes are TRBV29-1 and TRBJ2-1, with D hard to call. The V end was cut by 1 base, the J end by 6 bases, with 7 bases between. This CDR3 comprises 12 residues. CDR1 is SQVTM, CDR2 ANQGSEA, per germline.

The V gene is TRBV19, the J gene TRBJ2-7; 10 nucleotides align to TRBD2. The CDR3 sequence is 15 residues long. In germline, CDR1 is LNHDA, CDR2 SQIVND (reference sequence). J gave up 4 bases and V 5 bases, and 8 bases lay outside the gene matches. DNA for the CDR3: TGTGCCAGTAGTCGTAGCGGGGGGCCAATGTACGAGCAGTACTTC. Protein product: CASSRSGGPMYEQYF. Using reference TRBV19 and TRBJ2-7 for the parts outside the CDR3, the full variable domain is DGGITQSPKYLFRKEGQNVTLSCEQNLNHDAMYWYRQDPGQGLRLIYYSQIVNDFQKGDIAEGYSVSREKKESFPLTVTSAQKNPTAFYLCASSRSGGPMYEQYFGPGTRLTVT.

The chain links TRBV25-1 to TRBJ1-2; 8 nucleotides match TRBD1. The germline V gene encodes CDR1 MGHDK and CDR2 SYGVNS. The CDR3 covers 15 residues. Trimming removed 4 bases from V and 2 bases from J; junction bases left unmatched: 6. The CDR3 DNA reads as TGTGCCAGCAGTGGGCGACAGGGGCCAAACTATGGCTACACCTTC. Translated, it gives CASSGRQGPNYGYTF.

J is TRBJ2-3 and V is TRBV19; no reliable D call. This CDR3 region has 13 residues. The V end lost 5 bases, the J end lost 2 bases, and 8 bases lay between the germline ends. Per the germline V gene, CDR1 is LNHDA and CDR2 is SQIVND (reference sequence). CDR3 amino acids: CASSDGYTDTQYF. For the CDR3, the DNA is TGTGCCAGTAGTGACGGGTACACAGATACGCAGTATTTT. Looking up the rest from reference TRBV19 and TRBJ2-3 gives the full variable domain: DGGITQSPKYLFRKEGQNVTLSCEQNLNHDAMYWYRQDPGQGLRLIYYSQIVNDFQKGDIAEGYSVSREKKESFPLTVTSAQKNPTAFYLCASSDGYTDTQYFGPGTRLTVL.

This clone occurred once. The genes are TRBV7-2 and TRBJ1-1; no clear D. The CDR3 spans 14 residues. Germline V CDR1 and CDR2: SGHTA, FQGNSA. V was shortened by 5 bases and J by 4 bases, with 14 bases between the two germline ends. This CDR3 reads CASSPSSWSTEAFF. For the CDR3, the DNA is TGTGCCAGCAGCCCGAGTTCCTGGAGCACTGAAGCTTTCTTT.